One and the same sample provided the 22 T cell receptor beta chains below, sequenced in a study of shared clonotypes between healthy human individuals. Repertoires were generated with immunoSEQ multiplex PCR, while TCRdb's copy carries only in-frame clones and drops some. The sample includes around 430,000 clones, roughly 80% of them seen just once. The sequenced sample consisted of PBMCs. The receptors stem from a middle-aged woman in good health. Some clones in this sample may be carry-over from other donors' samples.

This chain links TRBV6-1 with TRBJ1-5, with a possible D match to TRBD1 (5 bases). Germline CDR1 reads MNHNS; CDR2 reads SASEGT. V was trimmed by 1 base and J by 6 bases, leaving 10 bases between them. This CDR3 has 14 residues. The CDR3, as DNA: TGTGCCAGCAGTGAAGGGGGCGCGCTTCAGCCCCAGCATTTT. This translates into CASSEGGALQPQHF.

V gene TRBV4-3 combines with J gene TRBJ2-2; tentatively, D is TRBD2 (6 bases). Germline CDR1 and CDR2: LGHNA and YSLEER. V was cut by 1 base and J by 6 bases, with 15 bases left in between. This CDR3 contains 16 residues. The CDR3 protein is CASSQVAQGGAGELFF. In DNA, the CDR3 is TGCGCCAGCAGCCAAGTTGCGCAGGGAGGCGCCGGGGAGCTGTTTTTT.

The rearrangement links TRBV4-2 to TRBJ2-7; 13 bases are a match to TRBD2. The CDR3 sequence is 16 residues long. V was pared by 1 base and J by 5 bases, with 5 bases of the junction left unmatched. Per the germline V gene, CDR1 is LGHNA and CDR2 is YNFKEQ. The CDR3 bases are TGTGCCAGCAGCCAAGGGACTAGCGGGAGTCCCCACGAGCAGTACTTC. Translating it yields CASSQGTSGSPHEQYF.

The rearrangement joins TRBV28 to TRBJ2-7; TRBD1 matches at 9 bases. The CDR3 has 14 amino acids. J gave up 2 bases and V 2 bases, and 1 base lay outside the gene matches. Germline V gene lookup returns CDR1 MDHEN and CDR2 SYDVKM. CDR3 sequence reads: CASSLRDRAYEQYF. Here the CDR3 DNA reads TGTGCCAGCAGTTTACGGGACAGGGCCTACGAGCAGTACTTC.

The chain carries TRBV5-4 and TRBJ1-4; D is unclear. Germline V gene sequence: CDR1 SGHNT, CDR2 YYREEE (reference sequence). The CDR3 length is 14 residues. The V and J ends lost 2 bases and 4 bases respectively, with 9 bases between them. Written as DNA, the CDR3 is TGTGCCAGCAGCTTTCGGCCAAATAATGAAAAACTGTTTTTT. This codes for CASSFRPNNEKLFF.

This clone was detected a few times. The V call is TRBV15, the J call TRBJ1-2; no definite D call. The CDR3 is 12 residues long. Trimming left V 4 bases short and J 3 bases short, with 6 bases between. Germline V lookup: CDR1 LNHNV, CDR2 YYDKDF (reference sequence). The CDR3 spells CATSTEHYGYTF. The CDR3 coding sequence is TGTGCCACCAGCACGGAACACTATGGCTACACCTTC.

In this sample, this clone turned up many times. The gene calls are TRBV7-2 and TRBJ2-7, with TRBD2 matching over 7 bases. There are 14 residues in the CDR3. Germline CDR1 is SGHTA and CDR2 is FQGNSA. Germline trimming cut 3 bases from V and 3 bases from J; bases unmatched to any gene: 5. As DNA, the CDR3 is TGTGCCAGCAGCTTGGGCGGGAGCCTCTACGAGCAGTACTTC. It is translated as CASSLGGSLYEQYF.

This sequence joins TRBV6-5 and TRBJ1-1; 9 bases are a match to TRBD1. Per the germline V gene, CDR1 is MNHEY and CDR2 is SVGAGI. The CDR3 runs 13 residues. The V segment lost 5 bases and the J segment 7 bases; nucleotides outside the gene matches: 5. CDR3 sequence reads: CASSPPDRGEAFF. In DNA, the CDR3 is TGTGCCAGCAGTCCCCCGGACAGGGGTGAAGCTTTCTTT.

The genes are TRBV27 and TRBJ2-7; 7 nucleotides agree with TRBD2. The CDR3 is made up of 15 amino acids. Trimming removed 5 bases from V and 3 bases from J; junction bases left unmatched: 10. The germline V gene has CDR1 MNHEY and CDR2 SMNVEV (reference sequence). CDR3 loop: CASSPRAGPNYEQYF. As DNA, the CDR3 is TGTGCCAGCAGTCCCCGAGCGGGACCAAACTACGAGCAGTACTTC.

V gene TRBV6-1 combines with J gene TRBJ2-4, with D maybe TRBD2 (6 bases). The length of the CDR3 is 15 residues. Trimming left V 2 bases short and J 4 bases short, with 12 bases between. Germline CDR1 reads MNHNS; CDR2 reads SASEGT. The CDR3: CASSETGTLKNIQYF. The CDR3 bases are TGTGCCAGCAGTGAAACCGGGACTCTAAAAAACATTCAGTACTTC.

The chain combines TRBV7-3 with TRBJ1-2; D gene ambiguous. The CDR3 runs 16 residues. Germline V gene data show CDR1 as SGHTA and CDR2 as FQGTGA. With 2 bases removed from V and 0 bases from J, the gap between germline ends came to 13 bases. The CDR3: CASSLGFASSNYGYTF. In DNA, the CDR3 is TGTGCCAGCAGCTTAGGTTTCGCGTCATCTAACTATGGCTACACCTTC.

In its sample, this clone was seen once. This chain connects TRBV28 to TRBJ1-6; 10 bases align to TRBD1. The CDR3 has 17 residues. J lost 4 bases, V lost 6 bases, and 9 bases had no gene match. Germline V gene lookup returns CDR1 MDHEN and CDR2 SYDVKM. CDR3 loop: CASRSTGTGVYNSPLHF. The DNA of the CDR3 is TGTGCCAGCAGGTCCACCGGGACAGGGGTTTATAATTCACCCCTCCACTTT.

The rearrangement joins TRBV28 to TRBJ1-2; D remains unclear. The CDR3 has 11 residues. Germline V gene lookup returns CDR1 MDHEN and CDR2 SYDVKM. V gave up 10 bases and J gave up 4 bases, with 10 bases separating them. The CDR3 region is CATGSGYGYTF. The CDR3 nucleotides read TGTGCCACGGGGAGTGGCTATGGCTACACCTTC.

The chain couples TRBV4-2 to TRBJ2-2; TRBD1 might be the D (5 bases). The CDR3 has 18 residues. Germline CDR1 reads LGHNA; CDR2 reads YNFKEQ. Trimming took off 6 bases at V and 0 bases at J, with 20 bases between the two ends. CDR3 region: CASRPVLGAKANTGELFF. The CDR3 DNA sequence: TGTGCCAGCAGGCCCGTCCTTGGGGCTAAAGCGAACACCGGGGAGCTGTTTTTT.

CDR3 loop: CASSSQQGPLVTGELFF. The CDR3 DNA is TGTGCCAGTAGTTCCCAACAGGGCCCGCTCGTCACCGGGGAGCTGTTTTTT. The chain combines TRBV19 with TRBJ2-2; D possibly corresponds to TRBD1 (6 bases). The CDR3 consists of 17 residues. V was pared by 5 bases and J by 4 bases, with 20 bases between. CDR1 and CDR2 from the germline V gene are LNHDA and SQIVND (reference sequence).

The chain joins TRBV28 to TRBJ2-1; 14 bases are shared with TRBD2. Unmatched junction bases numbered 8, after V lost 7 bases and J lost 12 bases. The CDR3 has 14 amino acids. The germline V gene encodes CDR1 MDHEN and CDR2 SYDVKM. Here the CDR3 DNA reads TGTGCCAGCACGACTAGCGGGAGGGCCCTCGGGCAGTTCTTC. As protein: CASTTSGRALGQFF.

This clone was seen a single time. The chain employs TRBV10-3 and TRBJ2-7; possible D gene TRBD1, 6 bases. The CDR3 has 17 amino acids. The V gene lost 4 bases and the J gene lost 0 bases, with 19 bases spanning the gap. Germline values: CDR1 ENHRY, CDR2 SYGVKD. CDR3 residues: CAISGGRARSLSYEQYF. CDR3 coding DNA: TGTGCCATCAGTGGGGGGCGAGCAAGGTCGCTCTCCTACGAGCAGTACTTC.

The chain carries TRBV23-1 and TRBJ1-1; no firm D call. TRBV23-1 falls under the ORF class, with uncertain function. Trimming left V 0 bases short and J 0 bases short, with 17 bases between. The CDR3 spans 18 residues. The CDR3 sequence: CASSQSGGHPAMNTEAFF. The CDR3, as DNA: TGCGCCAGCAGTCAATCGGGCGGTCATCCAGCGATGAACACTGAAGCTTTCTTT.

V usage is TRBV19 and J usage is TRBJ1-4; TRBD1 matches 9 bases. Looked up from germline, CDR1 is LNHDA and CDR2 is SQIVND (reference sequence). V gave up 5 bases and J gave up 4 bases; unmatched junction bases: 5. CDR3 size: 15 residues. The CDR3 nucleotides are TGTGCCAGTAGTGTGACAGGGGGAGGTAATGAAAAACTGTTTTTT. Its protein is CASSVTGGGNEKLFF.

V is TRBV30 and J is TRBJ2-7; 7 bases line up with TRBD2. The CDR3 runs to 14 residues. J lost 5 bases, V lost 0 bases, and 7 bases had no gene match. CDR1 GTSNPN and CDR2 SVGIG come from the germline V gene (reference sequence). CDR3 amino acids: CAWSVGLAVDEQYF. CDR3 DNA sequence: TGTGCCTGGAGTGTTGGGCTAGCGGTCGACGAGCAGTACTTC.

V usage is TRBV28 and J usage is TRBJ2-7, with D maybe TRBD1 (5 bases). The CDR3 runs to 16 residues. In germline, CDR1 is MDHEN, CDR2 SYDVKM. Between the trimmed V and J ends, which lost 6 bases and 0 bases, there was a span of 18 bases. The CDR3 sequence is CASSTYGRGASYEQYF. The CDR3 DNA sequence: TGTGCCAGCAGCACGTACGGTAGGGGCGCCTCCTACGAGCAGTACTTC.

The gene calls are TRBV6-4 and TRBJ1-1, with 10 bases that match TRBD1. Trimming at V came to 6 bases and at J to 4 bases, leaving 5 bases not matched to a gene. Looked up from germline, CDR1 is MRHNA and CDR2 is SNTAGT. The length of the CDR3 is 14 residues. CDR3 in amino acids: CASSTDRGSTEAFF. DNA for the CDR3: TGTGCCAGCAGCACGGACAGGGGGTCCACTGAAGCTTTCTTT.